Detailed here is one T cell receptor beta chain. The specificity of this receptor is unknown. Base qualities are missing; no much larger clone stands one base away. As encoded in the germline V gene, CDR1 is SGDLS while CDR2 is YYNGEE. V gives up 0 bases and J gives up 0 bases, and the segment between their germline ends measures 10 bases. The CDR3, from cysteine to phenylalanine, totals 16 residues. Left in the record is the CDR3 DNA by itself, 48 bases read in frame from the first base. These data are taken from a study of cytomegalovirus exposure and HLA in healthy donors (dated by TCRdb to about 2017). Regarding the complete study: In an earlier analysis of approximately 640 of the donors, less than 350 Gb of sequence data and approximately 100 million unique TCR beta sequences from about 180 million T cells were reported. An early release covering more than 500 HLA-typed donors comprised 300 to 350 gigabases of sequencing data and 85 million or so unique TCR sequences. Among the roughly 400 genotyped donors, around 81% belonged to the genetic ancestry cluster associated with self-reported Caucasian donors. The study aimed to test whether cataloging public T cell receptors could reveal signatures of past pathogen exposure. The T cell repertoires of some 700 subjects were profiled by immunosequencing and related to cytomegalovirus serostatus. A separate validation cohort of roughly 120 different subjects was used in addition to the roughly 670-subject first cohort. To predict cytomegalovirus infection status, the study combined high-throughput TCR immunosequencing, statistical association of individual TCRs with disease status, and machine learning. A later analysis re-analyzed previously published TCR beta repertoires from 660 or so donors and added high-resolution HLA genotyping to study TCR occurrence patterns. Rather than using new phenotypic data, the later analysis identified candidate immune exposures from TCR beta sequences and from how often those sequences occurred across donors. In an earlier analysis of 550 to 700 of the donors, high-throughput TCR beta sequencing was used to judge whether each TCR beta V gene segment behaved as functional or pseudogenic. Donor age, sex, ethnicity and CMV serostatus were compiled alongside the repertoire data. In a later genetic analysis, genome-wide SNP genotypes for about 60% of the 666 donors were used, and that subset was treated as a discovery cohort. All discovery cohort repertoires had been generated using a single sequencing platform. HLA typing included class I and class II loci at four-digit resolution. The number of donors typed differed by locus, with roughly 629-640 for A, B, C, DRB1 and DQB1, more than 500 for DQA1, 600 to 610 for DPA1, and about 450 for DPB1. Because of strong linkage in the cohort, roughly five DR-DQ haplotypes were treated as single units for association and clustering. Among about 400 genotyped donors of the cohort, an average of about 220,000 unique TCR beta nucleotide sequences was sequenced per donor, of which 15% to 20% were non-productive.

Receptor amplification or capture employed the immunoSEQ multiplex PCR assay. For the multiplex PCR, a mixture combining 60 forward primers for TCR Vbeta segments and 13 reverse primers for TCR Jbeta segments was used. The CDR3 region of rearranged TCR beta genes was amplified from genomic DNA with a multiplex PCR assay. On the Illumina HiSeq System, the amplified TCR beta libraries were sequenced as 87-base-pair reads. For the original study's pipeline: A later analysis counted tens of millions of unique TCR beta chains across the roughly 700 repertoires, and 9.5 million to 11 million of these chains were shared by at least two donors. Raw reads were error-corrected and collapsed into unique sequences by a nearest-neighbor algorithm in which closely related sequences were merged to remove PCR and sequencing errors. CDR3 sequences were aligned to IMGT reference sequences to assign V, D and J gene segments. For a sequence to be retained, at least a six-nucleotide match to both a V gene segment and a J gene segment was required. Rearrangements were classified as productive when the CDR3 lacked stop codons and remained in frame with V and J, and all other rearrangements were classified as non-productive. Following IMGT convention, CDR3 was defined as the stretch from the second conserved V-encoded cysteine to the conserved J-encoded phenylalanine. The earlier analysis of approximately 500 of the donors excluded sequences that lacked an unambiguous match to a single V gene segment. An earlier analysis of several hundred of the donors classified V segments as functional when productive rearrangements were above 56.7% and as segregating when the standard deviation between donors was above 5%. To diagnose cytomegalovirus status from the catalog of TCR beta chain sequences, a statistical classification framework was built. In a later analysis, V and J genes were assigned by comparing TCR nucleotide sequences against IMGT/GENE-DB human TR gene sequences. A later analysis assigned CDR3 sequences and most-parsimonious VDJ recombination scenarios with the TCRdist pipeline. In a later analysis, every TCR beta chain was defined by the combination of its CDR3 amino acid sequence and its V-gene family, and reads without a unique V-gene family were dropped. A later analysis removed 500 to 600 highly shared, low-generation-probability nucleotide sequences to deal with suspected cross-contamination and a sequencing artifact. A later analysis calculated a clonal expansion index for each public chain from normalized within-repertoire ranks of inferred template counts. Generation probabilities in a later analysis came from a VDJ recombination model fitted to out-of-frame rearrangements, and those results were checked against IGoR. In a later analysis, TCR-TCR, TCR-HLA and TCR-CMV co-occurrence was scored with hypergeometric tests, and a repertoire-size bias correction was applied to TCR pairs. In a later analysis, false discovery rates were estimated by permuting HLA or CMV assignments 20 times. In a later analysis, co-occurring TCRs were grouped using DBSCAN, and TCRdist sequence similarity was added for clustering within HLA-allele-positive subsets. Co-occurrence clustering excluded repertoires with fewer than 30,000 or more than 120,000 public chains, plus five with anomalous nucleotide sharing. The table was pulled from immuneACCESS by TCRdb, which kept in-frame rearrangements only. Such tables lose some clones; where checked, under half of the loss comes from unresolved V genes, and the rest has no known cause. The DNA was the basis for D and trimming; V, J and clone size are from that table. Within this sample are under 200,000 clones, with 65% to 90% of them counted one time only. Over 1.5% of the sample is held by the ten biggest clonotypes.

What the study reported, not specific to this receptor: In this cohort, only TCR beta chains were sequenced, and detectable features were limited by the absence of alpha or paired-chain data. According to the authors, the approach could potentially be generalized to other disease states and immunological phenotypes. Several of the top co-occurrence clusters appeared to be linked to parvovirus B19, influenza, CMV and Epstein-Barr virus, according to a later analysis. At a false discovery rate of 0.05, a later analysis linked under 20,000 TCR beta sequences to specific HLA alleles. Compared with equally common non-associated chains, HLA-associated TCR beta chains in a later analysis were more clonally expanded and had lower generation probabilities. The 87-base-pair reads could not distinguish some IMGT-functional V segments, including TRBV6-2 and TRBV6-3, so those segments were excluded. A cluster of highly shared sequence variants was judged likely to represent a technical artifact of the sequencing pipeline. In vitro tests confirmed that three of the cytomegalovirus-associated TCR beta chains recognize cytomegalovirus antigens. A later analysis found that most CMV-associated TCR beta chains appeared HLA-restricted, with HLA associations seemingly driven largely by CMV exposure. A further reported finding was that TCR beta sequences accurately predicted the HLA-A and HLA-B alleles for most subjects in the first cohort. A later genetic analysis reported fewer N-insertions in productive TCRs among donors in an Asian-associated ancestry cluster than the roughly 700-donor mean. A later genetic analysis associated a missense DCLRE1C variant with V-gene and J-gene trimming of TCR beta chains, and an independent cohort replicated the association. The earlier analysis of some 560 of the donors excluded 15 to 20 rarely observed V segments, including chromosome 9 orphons, because counts were too low. Immune exposure information for the cohort was limited to CMV serostatus. In the study, approximately 160 TCR beta chains were listed as associated with cytomegalovirus. Roughly uniform sequencing depth across donors was assumed in presence/absence analyses, although this assumption may not hold. Because some donors lacked HLA typing at each locus, the association tests relied only on the typed subset. Cytomegalovirus status was reported to be diagnosed by the classifier with high specificity and sensitivity in both the original and validation cohorts. Linkage disequilibrium might explain the correlated functional status among segregating V segments, but an unknown experimental factor could not be excluded. While some public TCRs were present in many individuals, most TCR sequences turned up only very rarely across donors. In a later analysis, the rate of TCR association differed among HLA loci, with DRB1 alleles having the most associated TCRs and HLA-C alleles having the fewest. When HLA alleles, especially DR and DQ, strongly co-occurred, attributing TCR associations to individual alleles was difficult. In an earlier analysis of some 500 of the donors, most TCR beta V segments were observed in productive rearrangements about 87% or about 30% of the time, broadly matching IMGT annotations.

The cohort was made up of under 800 healthy bone marrow donors. At the time of sampling, all cohort members were nominally healthy, though unrecorded immune exposures were likely present. The donor was CMV seronegative and was included in the group of a few hundred seronegative cohort members. A peripheral blood sample was provided by each donor, and peripheral blood mononuclear cells were used for TCR beta sequencing. Genomic DNA extraction from the blood cell samples was performed with the Qiagen DNeasy Blood Extraction Kit. The origin of this receptor is a woman aged 18-35 years in good health and CMV-seronegative. Sequenced material: PBMCs. The receptor chain draws on TRBV9 and TRBJ2-1; the D gene assignment is ambiguous. The CDR3 here reads CASSVGPRSSYNEQFF. The nucleotide sequence reads as follows: TGTGCCAGCAGCGTAGGGCCCCGGAGCTCCTACAATGAGCAGTTCTTC.